This T cell receptor beta chain was identified during a study of patients and donors after allogeneic stem cell transplantation. This clonotype was detected a few times. The germline V gene has CDR1 DFQATT and CDR2 SNEGSKA (reference sequence). The V end lost 3 bases, the J end lost 4 bases, and 15 bases lay between the germline ends. The CDR3 runs 14 residues. One entry per CDR3 protein results from TCRdb running MiXCR on the RT-PCR reads. The table records some 1,800 distinct CDR3 sequences, approximately 15% of them present only once. Sequencing was carried out using blood, either unsorted or a sorted T cell fraction (not recorded which). V and J are TRBV20-1 and TRBJ1-1, with D possibly being TRBD1 (5 bases). The receptor comes from a human donor who was either an allogeneic HSCT recipient or a stem cell or donor lymphocyte infusion donor (not recorded which). It is not recorded whose cells these are; they may come from a transplant donor. The CDR3 reads CSARPVGPGTEAFF. The CDR3, as DNA: TGCAGTGCTAGGCCCGTGGGGCCCGGCACTGAAGCTTTCTTT.